This T cell receptor (beta chain) was found in a study of cytomegalovirus exposure and HLA in healthy donors. In the PCR, 60 Vbeta and 13 Jbeta primers were used. The repertoire was sequenced with immunoSEQ multiplex PCR; TCRdb's copy has only in-frame clones and lacks some. The sample contains about 180,000 clones, approximately 80% of which appear only once. A note on this clone: Sequence at one end of the junction differs from germline and may be a read error.

The sequenced material came from PBMCs. The TCR was taken from a woman in her thirties in good health and CMV-seronegative.

The CDR3 protein is CASSEPGQAKNSQYF. The DNA for the CDR3 is TGTGCCAGCAGTGAACCGGGACAAGCCAAAAACAGTCAGTACTTC. The V and J genes are TRBV6-1 and TRBJ2-4, with a possible D match to TRBD1 (6 bases). CDR1 and CDR2 (germline): MNHNS, SASEGT. The CDR3 spans 15 residues.